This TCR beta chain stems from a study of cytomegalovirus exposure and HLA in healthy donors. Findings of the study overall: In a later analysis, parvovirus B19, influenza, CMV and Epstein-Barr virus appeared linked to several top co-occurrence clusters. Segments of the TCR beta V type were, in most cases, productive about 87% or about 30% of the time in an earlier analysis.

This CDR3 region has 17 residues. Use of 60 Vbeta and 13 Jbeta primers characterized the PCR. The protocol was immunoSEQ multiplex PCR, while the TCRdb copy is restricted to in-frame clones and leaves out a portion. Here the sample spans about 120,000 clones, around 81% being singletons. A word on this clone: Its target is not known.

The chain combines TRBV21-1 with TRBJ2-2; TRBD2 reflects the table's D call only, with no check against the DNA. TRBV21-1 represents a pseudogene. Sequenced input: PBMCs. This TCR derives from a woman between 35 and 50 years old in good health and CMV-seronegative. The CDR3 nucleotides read TGTGCCAGCAGCAAAGGTGAGGCCGGAGTGAACACCGGGGAGCTGTTTTTT. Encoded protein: CASSKGEAGVNTGELFF.